This T cell receptor beta chain is from a study of blood T cell repertoires in COVID-19. TCRdb's copy holds only in-frame clones and misses some; the assay was immunoSEQ multiplex PCR. Of 150,000 to 200,000 clones in the sample, about nine tenths were seen once. CDR1 and CDR2 (germline): WNHNN, SYGVQD (reference sequence). The CDR3 loop spans 16 amino acids. Losses at the gene ends were 3 bases for V and 4 bases for J; bases not matched to a gene: 8. This clone was observed a few times. The V and J genes are TRBV10-1 and TRBJ2-3, with 9 bases that match TRBD2. This clonotype originated in a woman aged 18-29 years who had recovered from COVID-19. The specimen was PBMCs or T cells enriched from blood (not recorded which). The CDR3 DNA is TGCGCCAGCAGTGACAGAGGAGCGGGGGGCGCAGATACGCAGTATTTT. Its translation: CASSDRGAGGADTQYF.